This TCR beta chain was found in a study of T cell responses to AZD1222 COVID-19 vaccine. Whole-study findings and limits: Clonal diversity may have been underestimated in mostly white British donors. An increase in Spike-specific TCR breadth and depth was observed after two AZD1222 doses. Just a handful of AZD1222 recipients were seropositive at baseline. Targets within unmutated variant regions were reportedly found for nearly half of spike-specific TCRs.

Data came from immunoSEQ multiplex PCR; TCRdb stores just in-frame clones and leaves some out. The sample contains tens of thousands of clones, roughly 88% of which appear only once. V lost 2 bases and J 2 bases, leaving 12 bases between the germline ends. Germline-derived CDR1 and CDR2 are KGHSH and LQKENI. This CDR3 region has 15 residues. To note about this clone: What it binds is not known.

This clonotype originated in an adult in good health. Here the sequenced sample was peripheral blood, taken on day 0 of AZD1222 vaccination. The chain links TRBV18 to TRBJ1-2, with D unresolved. The CDR3 here is CASSPSAPANYGYTF. For the CDR3, the DNA is TGTGCCAGCTCACCAAGTGCACCAGCAAACTATGGCTACACCTTC.